Shown below are 31 T cell receptor beta chains from a single sample sequenced in a study of blood T cell repertoires in COVID-19. The assay was immunoSEQ multiplex PCR, and TCRdb's table has in-frame clones only and misses some. The sample holds around 260,000 clones, roughly 80% seen once. Sequenced input: peripheral blood. These receptors were taken from a person aged 70 to 79 with COVID-19, enrolled during active disease.

The chain carries TRBV27 and TRBJ1-5, with TRBD1 as a possible D gene (6 bases). V shed 0 bases and J shed 6 bases, with 18 bases lying between them. Germline V gene lookup returns CDR1 MNHEY and CDR2 SMNVEV (reference sequence). CDR3 size: 17 residues. DNA of the CDR3: TGTGCCAGCAGTTTATCTGGTGTTGGCCTCAGGGGTCAGCCCCAGCATTTT. Its protein product is CASSLSGVGLRGQPQHF.

The genes are TRBV9 and TRBJ2-2; 10 nucleotides agree with TRBD1. CDR1 and CDR2 from the germline V gene are SGDLS and YYNGEE. This CDR3 region has 17 residues. Trimming at V came to 0 bases and at J to 2 bases, leaving 4 bases not matched to a gene. Here the CDR3 reads CASSVGGTGANTGELFF. The CDR3 coding sequence is TGTGCCAGCAGCGTAGGTGGGACAGGGGCAAACACCGGGGAGCTGTTTTTT.

This clone was counted a few times. V usage is TRBV5-6 and J usage is TRBJ1-5, with 9 bases aligning to TRBD1. The CDR3 runs 15 residues. The V gene end was trimmed by 2 bases and the J gene end by 4 bases; junction bases not matched to a gene: 4. The germline V gene has CDR1 SGHDT and CDR2 YYEEEE. The CDR3 loop is CASSFDRGSNQPQHF. The CDR3 coding sequence is TGTGCCAGCAGCTTCGACAGGGGGTCAAATCAGCCCCAGCATTTT.

This chain joins TRBV3-1 (or the pseudogene TRBV3-2) and TRBJ2-1; 9 bases fit TRBD1. CDR3 length: 16 amino acids. Germline V gene lookup returns CDR1 LGHDT and CDR2 YNNKEL (reference sequence). V was clipped by 6 bases and J by 3 bases; unmatched bases: 9. CDR3 in amino acids: CASSLPGTGYYNEQFF. The CDR3 coding sequence is TGTGCCAGCAGTCTGCCCGGGACAGGGTACTACAATGAGCAGTTCTTC.

V gene TRBV6-5 combines with J gene TRBJ2-7; the match to TRBD1 covers 7 bases. After removal of 5 bases from V and 3 bases from J, the junction contained 10 bases not matched to a gene. CDR3 size: 15 residues. Germline V gives CDR1 MNHEY, CDR2 SVGAGI. As DNA, the CDR3 is TGTGCCAGCAGTCGGACGCCGGGACAGCACTACGAGCAGTACTTC. This codes for CASSRTPGQHYEQYF.

The chain combines TRBV21-1 with TRBJ2-6; TRBD1 is the table's D call, not checked against the DNA. TRBV21-1 is a listed pseudogene. This CDR3 is 19 amino acids long. The CDR3 sequence: CASSKAGGTGIPGANVLTF. CDR3 DNA sequence: TGTGCCAGCAGCAAAGCTGGGGGAACAGGGATTCCTGGGGCCAACGTCCTGACTTTC.

The chain has TRBV6-4 and TRBJ2-3, with D tentatively TRBD2 (6 bases). V lost 8 bases to trimming and J lost 8 bases, with 17 bases between them. The CDR3 covers 13 residues. Per the germline V gene, CDR1 is MRHNA and CDR2 is SNTAGT. The CDR3 reads CASGSSAGTTQYF. CDR3 DNA: TGTGCCAGCGGTTCCTCGGCGGGGACTACGCAGTATTTT.

The chain is built from TRBV4-3 and TRBJ2-1; D possibly corresponds to TRBD1 (5 bases). The CDR3 spans 15 residues. Germline values: CDR1 LGHNA, CDR2 YSLEER. V lost 2 bases, J lost 6 bases, and 14 bases lay in between. In DNA form, the CDR3 reads TGCGCCAGCAGCCAATTTGGGCAGGGTTTCAATGAGCAGTTCTTC. It is translated as CASSQFGQGFNEQFF.

This clone occurred a few times. This rearrangement joins TRBV5-1 to TRBJ1-1, with D perhaps TRBD1 (5 bases). The germline gives CDR1 SGHRS, CDR2 YFSETQ. Trimming took off 4 bases at V and 8 bases at J, with 15 bases between the two ends. The CDR3 is 13 residues long. The DNA for the CDR3 is TGCGCCAGCAGCGTCGGGACGGGGGAAGAAGCTTTCTTT. As protein: CASSVGTGEEAFF.

The J gene is TRBJ2-1, the V gene TRBV18; 10 nucleotides line up with TRBD2. Germline V gene lookup returns CDR1 KGHSH and CDR2 LQKENI. CDR3 length equals 17 residues. After removal of 2 bases from V and 7 bases from J, the junction contained 11 bases not matched to a gene. The CDR3 is CASSPLTGASGRNEQFF. CDR3 DNA: TGTGCCAGCTCACCATTAACTGGGGCTAGCGGGAGAAATGAGCAGTTCTTC.

V and J are TRBV28 and TRBJ1-2; 8 bases match TRBD1. The CDR3 is 14 residues long. V lost 6 bases and J lost 4; bases outside the gene matches: 7. Per the germline V gene, CDR1 is MDHEN and CDR2 is SYDVKM. CDR3 coding DNA: TGTGCCAGCAGGGGACAGGAGTCGGTCTATGGCTACACCTTC. Amino acid sequence: CASRGQESVYGYTF.

This clone appeared once. Other nucleotide sequences from this sample produce the same CDR3. CDR3 nucleotide sequence: TGCGCCAGCAGCTTGGAGCGGGGCAGCACAGATACGCAGTATTTT. Translating it yields CASSLERGSTDTQYF. J is TRBJ2-3 and V is TRBV5-1; 7 bases are a match to TRBD2. Germline CDR1 and CDR2: SGHRS and YFSETQ. This CDR3 is built from 15 residues. J lost 0 bases, V lost 0 bases, and 1 base had no gene match.

This chain links TRBV7-3 with TRBJ2-2; tentative D call: TRBD2 (5 bases). The CDR3 spans 15 residues. In germline, CDR1 is SGHTA, CDR2 FQGTGA. V lost 2 bases and J 6 bases, leaving 13 bases between the germline ends. CDR3 in DNA: TGTGCCAGCAGCTTAGCGCGCGGGTCGGCCGGGGAGCTGTTTTTT. As protein: CASSLARGSAGELFF.

This clone was observed a few times. The V call is TRBV19, the J call TRBJ2-1, with unresolved D. V lost 8 bases and J 0 bases, leaving 17 bases between the germline ends. This CDR3 is 16 amino acids long. Germline CDR1 LNHDA, CDR2 SQIVND (reference sequence). The CDR3 DNA reads as TGTGCCAGTTCCCCCGGGTTCGCCCGCTCCTACAATGAGCAGTTCTTC. Protein: CASSPGFARSYNEQFF.

The V call is TRBV7-2, the J call TRBJ2-1; 9 nucleotides match TRBD1. Germline trimming cut 5 bases from V and 6 bases from J; bases unmatched to any gene: 17. Germline V lookup: CDR1 SGHTA, CDR2 FQGNSA. CDR3 length: 18 amino acids. CDR3 loop: CASSPRTTGGFGGNEQFF. DNA of the CDR3: TGTGCCAGCAGCCCCCGAACGACAGGGGGATTTGGTGGCAATGAGCAGTTCTTC.

The chain is built from TRBV21-1 and TRBJ2-5; the table names TRBD2, a call not compared with the DNA. TRBV21-1 is a pseudogene segment. The CDR3 totals 14 residues. CDR3 residues: CASSKFNPKETQYF. CDR3 DNA: TGTGCCAGCAGCAAATTCAATCCTAAAGAGACCCAGTACTTC.

J is TRBJ1-1 and V is TRBV28; D may be TRBD1 (5 bases). V dropped 7 bases and J dropped 1 base, with 10 bases sitting between them. This CDR3 contains 13 residues. Germline assignment: CDR1 MDHEN and CDR2 SYDVKM. The CDR3 sequence: CASKGVANTEAFF. DNA for the CDR3: TGTGCCAGCAAAGGGGTAGCGAACACTGAAGCTTTCTTT. The full variable domain, in which reference TRBV28 and TRBJ1-1 provide the parts outside the CDR3, is DVKVTQSSRYLVKRTGEKVFLECVQDMDHENMFWYRQDPGLGLRLIYFSYDVKMKEKGDIPEGYSVSREKKERFSLILESASTNQTSMYLCASKGVANTEAFFGQGTRLTVV.

V and J are TRBV6-2 or TRBV6-3 and TRBJ1-6; TRBD1 is a possible D gene (6 bases). The CDR3 is made up of 16 amino acids. Trimming left V 4 bases short and J 0 bases short, with 10 bases between. In germline, CDR1 is MNHEY, CDR2 SVGEGT. CDR3 bases: TGTGCCAGCAGTTCATTCAGGGGCTCCTATAATTCACCCCTCCACTTT. It encodes CASSSFRGSYNSPLHF.

The chain uses TRBV2 and TRBJ2-5, with D tentatively TRBD2 (5 bases). This CDR3 region has 14 residues. V lost 3 bases, J lost 5 bases, and 13 bases lay in between. Germline V CDR1 and CDR2: SNHLY, FYNNEI. CDR3 bases: TGTGCCAGCAGTGACCGAAGACTAAGGGAGACCCAGTACTTC. Amino acid sequence: CASSDRRLRETQYF.

This clone appeared a single time. The chain has TRBV7-2 and TRBJ1-5; no reliable D call. Germline CDR1 SGHTA, CDR2 FQGNSA. The CDR3 covers 13 residues. V dropped 0 bases and J dropped 7 bases, with 7 bases sitting between them. CDR3 nucleotides: TGTGCCAGCAGCTTAGCCCCCACACAGCCCCAGCATTTT. Residues: CASSLAPTQPQHF.

The V gene is TRBV15, the J gene TRBJ2-7, with 12 bases aligning to TRBD2. From germline, CDR1 is LNHNV and CDR2 YYDKDF (reference sequence). CDR3 size: 14 residues. V was clipped by 6 bases and J by 1 base; unmatched bases: 1. The CDR3 DNA follows: TGTGCCACCAGGGGGACTAGCGGGTCCTACGAGCAGTACTTC. Amino acids: CATRGTSGSYEQYF.

V is TRBV5-5 and J is TRBJ2-5, with 8 bases lining up with TRBD2. The germline CDR1 and CDR2 sequences are SGHKS and YYEKEE (reference sequence). The V gene end was trimmed by 1 base and the J gene end by 5 bases; junction bases not matched to a gene: 7. CDR3 length equals 15 residues. The CDR3 DNA sequence: TGTGCCAGCAGCTTGAACGGGAGGGCTTGGGAGACCCAGTACTTC. Encoded protein: CASSLNGRAWETQYF. The full variable domain, with the rest looked up from reference TRBV5-5 and TRBJ2-5, is DAGVTQSPTHLIKTRGQQVTLRCSPISGHKSVSWYQQVLGQGPQFIFQYYEKEERGRGNFPDRFSARQFPNYSSELNVNALLLGDSALYLCASSLNGRAWETQYFGPGTRLLVL.

The V call is TRBV7-2, the J call TRBJ2-1; 13 bases are a match to TRBD2. Germline values: CDR1 SGHTA, CDR2 FQGNSA. The CDR3 runs 16 residues. V gave up 4 bases and J gave up 7 bases; unmatched junction bases: 7. The CDR3 sequence: CASSYWTSGRNNEQFF. In DNA, the CDR3 is TGTGCCAGCAGCTACTGGACTAGCGGGAGAAATAATGAGCAGTTCTTC.

The J gene is TRBJ2-1, the V gene TRBV4-2; 9 bases agree with TRBD2. The ends lost 1 base at V and 8 bases at J; junction bases unmatched: 9. Looked up from germline, CDR1 is LGHNA and CDR2 is YNFKEQ. The CDR3 runs 16 residues. The CDR3, as DNA: TGTGCCAGCAGCCAAGTAGCGGGACTAGCCTCTCATGAGCAGTTCTTC. Amino acids: CASSQVAGLASHEQFF.

In DNA, the CDR3 is TGTGCCAGCAGTTGGGACAGGGGAGTCCGAGGCTACACCTTC. It encodes CASSWDRGVRGYTF. The V and J genes are TRBV2 and TRBJ1-2, with TRBD1 matching over 10 bases. V was clipped by 5 bases and J by 8 bases; unmatched bases: 8. This CDR3 has 14 residues. From germline, CDR1 is SNHLY and CDR2 FYNNEI.

This chain joins TRBV7-2 and TRBJ1-2, with 7 bases fitting TRBD1. CDR1 is SGHTA and CDR2 is FQGNSA in the germline V gene. This CDR3 has 13 amino acids. Trimming cost V 2 bases and J 7 bases; bases outside gene matches: 4. CDR3 coding DNA: TGTGCCAGCAGCTTACTACAGGGGTTTGGCTACACCTTC. Translation: CASSLLQGFGYTF.

The chain carries TRBV27 and TRBJ2-1; perhaps TRBD1 as D (7 bases). V lost 5 bases and J 7 bases, leaving 18 bases between the germline ends. From germline, CDR1 is MNHEY and CDR2 SMNVEV (reference sequence). CDR3 length equals 15 residues. The CDR3 sequence is CASSRQGLSRNEQFF. The CDR3 DNA sequence: TGTGCCAGCAGTCGACAGGGACTTTCAAGGAATGAGCAGTTCTTC.

This chain connects TRBV14 to TRBJ2-2; 8 bases match TRBD2. J gave up 5 bases and V 2 bases, and 7 bases lay outside the gene matches. This CDR3 comprises 16 residues. Per the germline V gene, CDR1 is SGHDN and CDR2 is FVKESK. CDR3 DNA: TGTGCCAGCAGCCAACTGGGACTAGAGAATACCGGGGAGCTGTTTTTT. Translating gives CASSQLGLENTGELFF.

CDR3 amino acids: CASTLLTGGTNYGYTF. Written as DNA, the CDR3 is TGTGCCAGCACCCTCCTTACAGGGGGTACTAACTATGGCTACACCTTC. This sequence joins TRBV28 and TRBJ1-2, with 8 positions matching TRBD1. From germline, CDR1 is MDHEN and CDR2 SYDVKM. Germline trimming cut 7 bases from V and 0 bases from J; bases unmatched to any gene: 10. The CDR3 has 16 amino acids.

J is TRBJ1-4 and V is TRBV5-4, with D hard to call. V gave up 0 bases and J gave up 7 bases, with 7 bases separating them. This CDR3 has 13 amino acids. Germline V gene sequence: CDR1 SGHNT, CDR2 YYREEE (reference sequence). The CDR3 reads CASSLAGSEKLFF. As DNA, the CDR3 is TGTGCCAGCAGCTTGGCGGGGAGTGAAAAACTGTTTTTT.

This chain connects TRBV6-5 to TRBJ2-7; 11 positions agree with TRBD2. The trim removed 5 bases at V and 2 bases at J, leaving 5 bases unmatched. Germline CDR1 and CDR2: MNHEY and SVGAGI. CDR3 size: 15 residues. The CDR3 sequence is CASSIRLAGTYEQYF. The CDR3 coding sequence is TGTGCCAGCAGTATTAGACTAGCGGGAACCTACGAGCAGTACTTC.